This T cell receptor (beta chain) came from a study of Ad26.COV2.S vaccination and SARS-CoV-2 variants. Profiling relied on immunoSEQ multiplex PCR, and the TCRdb table lists in-frame clones only, not all of them. The sample carries some 520,000 clones, about 83% recorded once. Treatment of the sample: about 20 received Ad26.COV2.S at low or high dose, single or two shots; about five received placebo; per-sample allocation not given. Following the first vaccine or placebo injection, samples were taken on day 63. This specimen was peripheral blood, taken in a trial of Ad26.COV2.S vaccine versus placebo. The clonotype originates from a person between 18 and 59 years old who received the Ad26.COV2.S COVID-19 vaccine or a placebo.

The CDR3 DNA sequence: TGCAGCGTTGCACGGGGGGGGCTCTATGGCTACACCTTC. Its protein product is CSVARGGLYGYTF. V usage is TRBV29-1 and J usage is TRBJ1-2; a possible D gene is TRBD1 (6 bases). CDR3 length equals 13 residues. Trimming shortened V by 4 bases and J by 4 bases, and 13 bases separated the two germline ends. In germline, CDR1 is SQVTM, CDR2 ANQGSEA.